This T cell receptor (beta chain) came from a study of cytomegalovirus exposure and HLA in healthy donors. Researchers ran the PCR with 60 Vbeta and 13 Jbeta primers. The repertoire was sequenced with immunoSEQ multiplex PCR; TCRdb's copy has only in-frame clones and lacks some. The listing contains over 100,000 clones. V dropped 0 bases and J dropped 4; count of bases not matched to a gene: 3. CDR1 is SEHNR, CDR2 FQNEAQ, per germline (reference sequence). The CDR3 runs to 15 residues. Sequenced: PBMCs. This chain uses TRBV7-9 with TRBJ2-7; 10 nucleotides match TRBD1. The clonotype originates from a man aged 25-45 years in good health and CMV-seronegative. The DNA of the CDR3 is TGTGCCAGCAGCTTAGCGACAGGGGGCTATTACGAGCAGTACTTC. Translated: CASSLATGGYYEQYF.